The clone carrying this TCR beta chain was detected only once. Profiling that covered TCR beta VDJ and CDR3 relied on genomic DNA as its template. MiXCR, applied by TCRdb to the reads, yields one record per CDR3 protein. The repertoire holds 150,000 to 200,000 distinct CDR3 sequences, less than 60% seen once, with about 1.8% in the top ten. Trimming pared 8 bases from V and 5 bases from J, leaving 13 bases between. The CDR3 covers 12 residues. Germline CDR1 reads SNHLY; CDR2 reads FYNNEI. The patients chosen for sequencing had shown expansion of CD8+CD57+ cells (detected by flow cytometry). These data come from a study of CD8+CD57+ T cells in acquired aplastic anemia. Study summary: DNA per sorted CD4+ or CD8+ sample ranged about 0.17 to 27.4 ug, averaging roughly 3.3 ug.

The gene calls are TRBV2 and TRBJ2-7, with a weak D call TRBD2 (6 bases). The TCR originated in a human donor with aplastic anemia. Specimen: sorted CD4+, CD8+, or CD8+CD57+ T cells (not recorded which) from PBMCs. CDR3 residues: CASGRWVDEQYF. CDR3 nucleotide sequence: TGTGCCAGCGGGAGGTGGGTCGACGAGCAGTACTTC.